This T cell receptor (beta chain) was profiled in a study of blood T cell repertoires in COVID-19. As for the study in general: COVID-19 samples, acute and convalescent, were from the United States, Italy and Spain. PBMCs, B-cell-depleted T cells, or T cells were the source of the cDNA or gDNA that made up the material.

Generated by immunoSEQ multiplex PCR, the TCRdb table keeps only in-frame clones and is missing some. The profile covers about 270,000 clones, with approximately 91% appearing a single time and under 2.5% taken by the ten largest. The CDR3 is 13 residues long. Germline CDR1 and CDR2: MDHEN and SYDVKM. The ends were cut back, 4 bases at V and 1 base at J, with 8 bases in the middle. Sequencing input: peripheral blood. The V gene is TRBV28, the J gene TRBJ2-7; D is ambiguous. This TCR came from a man between 50 and 59 years old with acute or convalescent COVID-19. The CDR3 region is CASSSPVSYEQYF. In DNA, the CDR3 is TGTGCCAGCAGTTCGCCGGTATCCTACGAGCAGTACTTC.